The 13 T cell receptor beta chains given below trace back to one sample, sequenced in a study of vaccination effects on CD4 cells after COVID-19. These receptors have no identified antigens. The authors isolated CD4+ T cells after around 11 days of culture. The method was immunoSEQ multiplex PCR; TCRdb's version includes in-frame clones alone and lacks a portion of them. The data contain 40,000 to 55,000 clones, about 70% of them singletons. The sequencing here drew on CD4+ T cells from PBMCs cultured without peptide, taken before COVID-19 vaccination. The receptors shown here come from a human donor who had a prior SARS-CoV-2 infection.

This clone was seen only once. The rearrangement joins TRBV7-2 to TRBJ1-1; D may be TRBD1 (6 bases). Per the germline V gene, CDR1 is SGHTA and CDR2 is FQGNSA. V was cut by 2 bases and J by 0 bases, with 10 bases left in between. This CDR3 is 15 amino acids long. In DNA form, the CDR3 reads TGTGCCAGCAGCTTATGGGGGGCGCTGAACACTGAAGCTTTCTTT. Translated: CASSLWGALNTEAFF.

Only one count was recorded for this clone. The chain carries TRBV30 and TRBJ1-2; tentative D call: TRBD1 (6 bases). V lost 2 bases and J lost 7, with 14 bases in between. CDR3 length: 13 amino acids. Germline-derived CDR1 and CDR2 are GTSNPN and SVGIG (reference sequence). The CDR3 sequence is CAWSSGGRSGYTF. DNA for the CDR3: TGTGCCTGGAGTTCGGGGGGGCGCTCTGGCTACACCTTC.

V is TRBV18 and J is TRBJ2-7, with TRBD1 identical over 8 bases. Germline CDR1 KGHSH, CDR2 LQKENI. The CDR3 has 14 amino acids. J was trimmed by 4 bases and V by 1 base; bases with no gene match: 3. The CDR3 DNA follows: TGTGCCAGCTCACCACGGACAGGGTCTTACGAGCAGTACTTC. It is translated as CASSPRTGSYEQYF. The entire variable domain, with the rest obtained from reference TRBV18 and TRBJ2-7, is as follows: NAGVMQNPRHLVRRRGQEARLRCSPMKGHSHVYWYRQLPEEGLKFMVYLQKENIIDESGMPKERFSAEFPKEGPSILRIQQVVRGDSAAYFCASSPRTGSYEQYFGPGTRLTVT.

The chain recombines TRBV5-4 with TRBJ1-3; 8 nucleotides align to TRBD1. The ends lost 4 bases at V and 5 bases at J; junction bases unmatched: 11. In germline, CDR1 is SGHNT, CDR2 YYREEE (reference sequence). The CDR3 spans 16 residues. The chain's CDR3 is CASSGRTGPFRNTIYF. The CDR3 DNA follows: TGTGCCAGCAGCGGAAGGACAGGGCCTTTTCGAAACACCATATATTTT. Looking up the rest from reference TRBV5-4 and TRBJ1-3 gives the full variable domain: ETGVTQSPTHLIKTRGQQVTLRCSSQSGHNTVSWYQQALGQGPQFIFQYYREEENGRGNFPPRFSGLQFPNYSSELNVNALELDDSALYLCASSGRTGPFRNTIYFGEGSWLTVV.

J is TRBJ1-4 and V is TRBV23-1; D ambiguous. TRBV23-1 is recorded as an ORF, its role being uncertain. V lost 4 bases and J lost 6, with 12 bases in between. This CDR3 spans 14 amino acids. The CDR3 is CASSLVYTDEKLFF. CDR3 nucleotide sequence: TGCGCCAGCAGTCTAGTCTACACGGATGAAAAACTGTTTTTT.

The chain employs TRBV6-5 and TRBJ1-1; the D gene is possibly TRBD1 (5 bases). V lost 6 bases and J 4 bases, leaving 15 bases between the germline ends. Germline CDR1 is MNHEY and CDR2 is SVGAGI. The CDR3 runs to 14 residues. The CDR3 here is CASSASSGGTEAFF. The CDR3 region has the DNA TGTGCCAGCAGCGCCTCCTCGGGGGGCACTGAAGCTTTCTTT.

The chain carries TRBV2 and TRBJ2-2; D possibly matches TRBD1 or TRBD2 (5 bases each). Trimming shortened V by 11 bases and J by 1 base, and 14 bases separated the two germline ends. The germline V gene has CDR1 SNHLY and CDR2 FYNNEI. This CDR3 comprises 14 residues. This chain's CDR3 is CAGQNGLNTGELFF. The CDR3 DNA reads TGTGCCGGACAAAATGGACTGAACACCGGGGAGCTGTTTTTT.

The chain links TRBV5-1 to TRBJ1-1; D gene uncertain. The CDR3 length is 14 residues. V lost 4 bases to trimming and J lost 0 bases, with 10 bases between them. CDR1 is SGHRS, CDR2 YFSETQ, per germline. CDR3: CASSLFYMNTEAFF. The CDR3 bases are TGCGCCAGCAGCCTATTTTACATGAACACTGAAGCTTTCTTT.

The gene calls are TRBV18 and TRBJ1-3; D call uncertain. Looked up from germline, CDR1 is KGHSH and CDR2 is LQKENI. V gave up 3 bases and J gave up 1 base, with 13 bases separating them. The CDR3 covers 16 residues. The CDR3 DNA reads TGTGCCAGCTCACCGAATACAATGGGGTCTGGAAACACCATATATTTT. Encoded protein: CASSPNTMGSGNTIYF.

The rearrangement joins TRBV7-3 to TRBJ1-2; D unclear. Per the germline V gene, CDR1 is SGHTA and CDR2 is FQGTGA. The CDR3 contains 13 residues. The V end lost 5 bases, the J end lost 5 bases, and 12 bases lay between the germline ends. In nucleotides, the CDR3 is TGTGCCAGCAGCCCCCCCTCGGGGTATGGCTACACCTTC. The encoded protein is CASSPPSGYGYTF.

J is TRBJ1-2 and V is TRBV27, with D possibly matching TRBD1 (5 bases). This CDR3 spans 13 amino acids. The V end was cut by 0 bases, the J end by 8 bases, with 10 bases between. Germline V lookup: CDR1 MNHEY, CDR2 SMNVEV (reference sequence). CDR3 amino acids: CASSLSREGGYTF. The DNA of the CDR3 is TGTGCCAGCAGTTTATCCAGGGAAGGGGGCTACACCTTC.

The J gene is TRBJ2-5, the V gene TRBV7-2; 11 bases fit TRBD2. Germline loops: CDR1 SGHTA, CDR2 FQGNSA. V was clipped by 1 base and J by 12 bases; unmatched bases: 7. This CDR3 is 14 amino acids long. The CDR3: CASSLEVAGGPEYF. Here the CDR3 DNA reads TGTGCCAGCAGCTTAGAAGTAGCGGGGGGGCCTGAGTACTTC.

This sequence joins TRBV5-1 and TRBJ2-5; TRBD1 matches 9 bases. The V segment lost 4 bases and the J segment 5 bases; nucleotides outside the gene matches: 9. The CDR3 runs 15 residues. Germline V gene lookup returns CDR1 SGHRS and CDR2 YFSETQ. CDR3 sequence reads: CASSAGTGPGETQYF. The CDR3 DNA follows: TGCGCCAGCAGCGCCGGGACAGGGCCTGGGGAGACCCAGTACTTC.